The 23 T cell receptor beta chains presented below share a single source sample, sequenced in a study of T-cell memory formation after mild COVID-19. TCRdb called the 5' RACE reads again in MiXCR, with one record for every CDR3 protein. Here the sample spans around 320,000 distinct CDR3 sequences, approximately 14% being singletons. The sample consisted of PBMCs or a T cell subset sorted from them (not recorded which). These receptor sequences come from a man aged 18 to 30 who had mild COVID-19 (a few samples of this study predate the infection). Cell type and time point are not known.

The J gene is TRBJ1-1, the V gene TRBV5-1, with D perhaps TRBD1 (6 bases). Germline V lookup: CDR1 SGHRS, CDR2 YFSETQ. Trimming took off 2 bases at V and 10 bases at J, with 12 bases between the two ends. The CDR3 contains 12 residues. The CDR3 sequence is CASSFDRLGAFF. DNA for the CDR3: TGCGCCAGCAGCTTCGACAGGTTAGGAGCTTTCTTT.

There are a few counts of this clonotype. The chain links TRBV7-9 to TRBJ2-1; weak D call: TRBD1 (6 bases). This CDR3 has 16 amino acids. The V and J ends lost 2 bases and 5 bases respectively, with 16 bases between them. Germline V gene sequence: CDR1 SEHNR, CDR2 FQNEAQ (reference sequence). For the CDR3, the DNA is TGTGCCAGCAGCTTAACCGGTTACAGGGCCCACAATGAGCAGTTCTTC. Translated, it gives CASSLTGYRAHNEQFF.

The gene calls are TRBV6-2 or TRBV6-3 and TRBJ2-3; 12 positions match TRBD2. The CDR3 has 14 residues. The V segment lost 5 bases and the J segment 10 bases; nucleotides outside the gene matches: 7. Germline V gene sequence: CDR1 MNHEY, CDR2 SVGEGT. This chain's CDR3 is CASSLAGGFRSQYF. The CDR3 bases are TGTGCCAGCAGTCTAGCGGGGGGGTTCCGTTCGCAGTATTTT.

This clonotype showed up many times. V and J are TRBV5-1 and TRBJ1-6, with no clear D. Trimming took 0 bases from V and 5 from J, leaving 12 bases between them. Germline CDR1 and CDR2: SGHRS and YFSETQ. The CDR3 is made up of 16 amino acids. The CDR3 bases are TGCGCCAGCAGCTTGGGGACGGACTTTCATAATTCACCCCTCCACTTT. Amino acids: CASSLGTDFHNSPLHF.

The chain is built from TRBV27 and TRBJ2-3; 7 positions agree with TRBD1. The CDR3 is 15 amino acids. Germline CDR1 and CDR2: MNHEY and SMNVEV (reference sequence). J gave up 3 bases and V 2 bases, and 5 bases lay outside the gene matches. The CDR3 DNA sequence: TGTGCCAGCAGTTTAAGGGGGCTTAAGACAGATACGCAGTATTTT. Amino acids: CASSLRGLKTDTQYF.

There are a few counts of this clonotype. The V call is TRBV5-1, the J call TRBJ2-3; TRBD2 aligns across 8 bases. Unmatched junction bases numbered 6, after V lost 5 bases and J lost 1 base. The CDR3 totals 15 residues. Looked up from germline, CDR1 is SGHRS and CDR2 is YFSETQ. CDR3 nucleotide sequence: TGCGCCAGCAGTGGTAGCGGGGCGGGCACAGATACGCAGTATTTT. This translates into CASSGSGAGTDTQYF. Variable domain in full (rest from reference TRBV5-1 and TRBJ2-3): KAGVTQTPRYLIKTRGQQVTLSCSPISGHRSVSWYQQTPGQGLQFLFEYFSETQRNKGNFPGRFSGRQFSNSRSEMNVSTLELGDSALYLCASSGSGAGTDTQYFGPGTRLTVL.

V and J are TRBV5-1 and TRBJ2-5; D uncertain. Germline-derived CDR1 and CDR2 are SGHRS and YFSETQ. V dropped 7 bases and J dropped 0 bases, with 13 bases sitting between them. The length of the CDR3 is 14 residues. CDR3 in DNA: TGCGCCAGCCAAAAAGGGAACAACCAAGAGACCCAGTACTTC. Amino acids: CASQKGNNQETQYF.

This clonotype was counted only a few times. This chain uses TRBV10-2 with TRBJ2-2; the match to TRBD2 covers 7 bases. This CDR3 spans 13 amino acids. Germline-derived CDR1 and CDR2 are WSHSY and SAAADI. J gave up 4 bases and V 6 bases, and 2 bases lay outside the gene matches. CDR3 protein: CASRPGGTGELFF. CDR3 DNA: TGCGCCAGCAGGCCGGGGGGCACCGGGGAGCTGTTTTTT.

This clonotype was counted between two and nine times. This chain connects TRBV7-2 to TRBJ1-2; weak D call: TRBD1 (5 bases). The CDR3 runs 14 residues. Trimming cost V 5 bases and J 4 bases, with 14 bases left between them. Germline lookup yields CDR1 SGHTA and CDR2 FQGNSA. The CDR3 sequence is CASSPGTFVYGYTF. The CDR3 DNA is TGTGCCAGCAGCCCGGGGACGTTCGTCTATGGCTACACCTTC.

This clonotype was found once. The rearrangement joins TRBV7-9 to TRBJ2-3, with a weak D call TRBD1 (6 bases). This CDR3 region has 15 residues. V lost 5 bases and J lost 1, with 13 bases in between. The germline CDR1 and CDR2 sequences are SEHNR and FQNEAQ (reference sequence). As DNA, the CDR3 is TGTGCCAGCAGCACAGCTTCAGGGGGCACAGATACGCAGTATTTT. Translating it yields CASSTASGGTDTQYF.

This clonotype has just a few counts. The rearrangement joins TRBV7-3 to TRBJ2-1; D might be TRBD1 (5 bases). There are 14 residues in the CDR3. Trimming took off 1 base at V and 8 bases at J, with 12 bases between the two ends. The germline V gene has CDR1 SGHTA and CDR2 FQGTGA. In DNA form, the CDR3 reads TGTGCCAGCAGCTTAATAGCAGGGAAGGATGAGCAGTTCTTC. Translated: CASSLIAGKDEQFF.

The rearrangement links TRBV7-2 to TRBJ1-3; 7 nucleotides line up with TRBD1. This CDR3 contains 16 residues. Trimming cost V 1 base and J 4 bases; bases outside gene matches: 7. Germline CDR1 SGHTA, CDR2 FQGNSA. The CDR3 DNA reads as TGTGCCAGCAGCTTAGACGTCCCGGGACAGGGAAACACCATATATTTT. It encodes CASSLDVPGQGNTIYF. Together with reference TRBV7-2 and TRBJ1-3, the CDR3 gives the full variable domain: GAGVSQSPSNKVTEKGKDVELRCDPISGHTALYWYRQSLGQGLEFLIYFQGNSAPDKSGLPSDRFSAERTGGSVSTLTIQRTQQEDSAVYLCASSLDVPGQGNTIYFGEGSWLTVV.

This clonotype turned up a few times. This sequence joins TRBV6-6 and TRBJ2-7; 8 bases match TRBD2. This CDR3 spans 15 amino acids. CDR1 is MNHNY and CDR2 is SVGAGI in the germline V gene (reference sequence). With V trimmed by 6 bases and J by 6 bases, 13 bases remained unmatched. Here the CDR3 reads CASSRRRGGLTEQYV. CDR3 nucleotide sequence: TGTGCCAGCAGCCGCCGACGGGGGGGCCTTACCGAGCAGTACGTC.

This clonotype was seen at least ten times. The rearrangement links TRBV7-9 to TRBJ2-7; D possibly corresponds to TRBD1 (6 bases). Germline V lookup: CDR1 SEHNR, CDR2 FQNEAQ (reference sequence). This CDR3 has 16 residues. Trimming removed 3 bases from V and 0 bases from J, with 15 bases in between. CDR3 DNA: TGTGCCAGCAGCTTTTCCACGGGACATCGCTCCTACGAGCAGTACGTC. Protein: CASSFSTGHRSYEQYV.

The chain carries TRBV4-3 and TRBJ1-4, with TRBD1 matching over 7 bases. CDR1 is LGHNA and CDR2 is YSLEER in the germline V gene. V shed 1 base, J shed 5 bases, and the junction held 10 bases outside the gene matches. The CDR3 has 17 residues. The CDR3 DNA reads TGCGCCAGCAGCCAAGGCGGGCCGGCAGGGGGAAATGAAAAACTGTTTTTT. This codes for CASSQGGPAGGNEKLFF.

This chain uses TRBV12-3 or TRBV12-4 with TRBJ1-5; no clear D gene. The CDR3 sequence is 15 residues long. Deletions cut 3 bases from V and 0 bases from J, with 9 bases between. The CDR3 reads CASSLGSISNQPQHF. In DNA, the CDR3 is TGTGCCAGCAGTTTGGGGAGTATTAGCAATCAGCCCCAGCATTTT.

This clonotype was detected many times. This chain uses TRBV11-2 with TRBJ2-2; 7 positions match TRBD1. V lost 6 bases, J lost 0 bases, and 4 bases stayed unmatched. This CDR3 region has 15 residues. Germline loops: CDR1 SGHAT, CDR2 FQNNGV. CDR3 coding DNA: TGTGCCAGCAGAGCCGGGACAGCGAACACCGGGGAGCTGTTTTTT. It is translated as CASRAGTANTGELFF.

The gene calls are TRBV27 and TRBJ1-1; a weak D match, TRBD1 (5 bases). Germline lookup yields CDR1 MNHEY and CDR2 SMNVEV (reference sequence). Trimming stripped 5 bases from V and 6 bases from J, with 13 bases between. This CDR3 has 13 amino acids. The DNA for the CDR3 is TGTGCCAGCAGTATCCAGGGTAACGCTGAAGCTTTCTTT. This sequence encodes CASSIQGNAEAFF.

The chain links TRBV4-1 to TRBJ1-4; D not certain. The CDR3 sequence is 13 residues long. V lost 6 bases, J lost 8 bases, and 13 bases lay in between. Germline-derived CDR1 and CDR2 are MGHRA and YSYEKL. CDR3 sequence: CASSLTPGEKLFF. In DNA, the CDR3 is TGCGCCAGCAGTCTGACACCGGGGGAAAAACTGTTTTTT.

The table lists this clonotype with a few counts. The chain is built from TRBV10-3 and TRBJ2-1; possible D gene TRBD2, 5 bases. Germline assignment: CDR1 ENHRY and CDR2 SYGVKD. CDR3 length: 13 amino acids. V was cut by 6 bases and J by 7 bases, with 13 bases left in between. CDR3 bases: TGTGCCATCAGAATTGGGGAGTCGAATGAGCAGTTCTTC. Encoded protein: CAIRIGESNEQFF.

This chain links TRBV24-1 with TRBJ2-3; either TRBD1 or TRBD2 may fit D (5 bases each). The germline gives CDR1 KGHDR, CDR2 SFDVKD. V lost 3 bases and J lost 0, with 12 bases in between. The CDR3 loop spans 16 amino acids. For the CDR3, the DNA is TGTGCCACCAGTGATCCCGGGACGGCTAGCACAGATACGCAGTATTTT. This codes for CATSDPGTASTDTQYF.

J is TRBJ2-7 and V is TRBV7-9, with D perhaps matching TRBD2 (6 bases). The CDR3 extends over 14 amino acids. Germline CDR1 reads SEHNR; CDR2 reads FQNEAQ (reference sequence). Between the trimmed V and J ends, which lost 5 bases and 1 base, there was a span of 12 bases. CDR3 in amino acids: CASSTSGGSYEQYV. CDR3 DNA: TGTGCCAGCAGCACTAGTGGGGGGTCCTACGAGCAGTACGTC.

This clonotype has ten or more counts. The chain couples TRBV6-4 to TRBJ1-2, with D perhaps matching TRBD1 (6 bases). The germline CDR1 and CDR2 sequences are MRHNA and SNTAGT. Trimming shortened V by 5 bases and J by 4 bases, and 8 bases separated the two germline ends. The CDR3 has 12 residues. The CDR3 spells CASSSDSYGYTF. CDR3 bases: TGTGCCAGCAGTTCGGACAGCTATGGCTACACCTTC.